This entry lists 8 T cell receptor beta chains sequenced from one sample in a study of blood T cell repertoires in COVID-19. Here immunoSEQ multiplex PCR was the method, and the copy in TCRdb shows in-frame clones only, minus some. The sample records about 83,000 clones, 90% being singletons. Material: peripheral blood. Receptors were obtained from an elderly woman with active or convalescent COVID-19.

This chain links TRBV28 with TRBJ1-4, with D possibly being TRBD1 (6 bases). Germline lookup yields CDR1 MDHEN and CDR2 SYDVKM. The CDR3 sequence is 14 residues long. The germline V and J ends were trimmed by 7 bases and 4 bases, with 13 bases remaining between them. CDR3: CASTFSGVNEKLFF. The CDR3 coding sequence is TGTGCCAGCACTTTTTCAGGGGTTAATGAAAAACTGTTTTTT.

This chain uses TRBV3-1 (or the pseudogene TRBV3-2) with TRBJ1-1; 9 nucleotides agree with TRBD1. Germline CDR1 and CDR2: LGHDT and YNNKEL (reference sequence). V shed 4 bases and J 5 bases; nucleotides not matched to a gene: 5. This CDR3 comprises 14 residues. The CDR3 reads CASSPGTGTTEAFF. The CDR3, as DNA: TGTGCCAGCAGCCCAGGGACAGGGACGACTGAAGCTTTCTTT.

J is TRBJ2-7 and V is TRBV10-3; 10 bases fit TRBD1. The V gene's germline CDR1 is ENHRY and CDR2 SYGVKD. V lost 6 bases to trimming and J lost 6 bases; unmatched junction nucleotides: 8. CDR3 length equals 14 residues. The CDR3 here is CAIRSRDRGPEQYF. The CDR3 DNA reads TGTGCCATCAGGAGCCGGGACAGGGGACCCGAGCAGTACTTC.

V and J are TRBV7-2 and TRBJ2-7; TRBD1 is a possible D gene (5 bases). V was shortened by 0 bases and J by 2 bases, with 8 bases between the two germline ends. Germline V gene sequence: CDR1 SGHTA, CDR2 FQGNSA. The CDR3 runs to 14 residues. The CDR3 loop reads CASSLAPGTYEQYF. The CDR3 DNA reads as TGTGCCAGCAGCTTAGCGCCAGGGACCTACGAGCAGTACTTC. The full variable domain, rest sourced from reference TRBV7-2 and TRBJ2-7, is GAGVSQSPSNKVTEKGKDVELRCDPISGHTALYWYRQSLGQGLEFLIYFQGNSAPDKSGLPSDRFSAERTGGSVSTLTIQRTQQEDSAVYLCASSLAPGTYEQYFGPGTRLTVT.

The gene calls are TRBV7-3 and TRBJ2-1; D remains ambiguous. The CDR3 is made up of 14 amino acids. The germline V gene encodes CDR1 SGHTA and CDR2 FQGTGA. With 1 base removed from V and 7 bases from J, the gap between germline ends came to 11 bases. CDR3 bases: TGTGCCAGCAGCTTAATGCCAGGCGAGAATGAGCAGTTCTTC. Amino acids: CASSLMPGENEQFF.

This clone has a single count. The chain employs TRBV5-1 and TRBJ2-3; 8 bases align to TRBD1. The CDR3 loop spans 16 amino acids. The V segment lost 4 bases and the J segment 2 bases; nucleotides outside the gene matches: 9. Germline lookup yields CDR1 SGHRS and CDR2 YFSETQ. The CDR3 sequence: CASSTPGQGATDTQYF. DNA of the CDR3: TGCGCCAGCAGCACCCCAGGCCAGGGGGCCACAGATACGCAGTATTTT.

This chain connects TRBV7-2 to TRBJ2-3; D may be TRBD2 (7 bases). The CDR3 extends over 13 amino acids. V lost 9 bases to trimming and J lost 4 bases, with 14 bases between them. The V gene's germline CDR1 is SGHTA and CDR2 FQGNSA. The CDR3, as DNA: TGTGCCAGTAGTCGGGGGGCGGCAGATACGCAGTATTTT. It codes for CASSRGAADTQYF.

The V gene is TRBV3-1 (or the pseudogene TRBV3-2), the J gene TRBJ1-2; 8 bases are a match to TRBD1. The germline V gene encodes CDR1 LGHDT and CDR2 YNNKEL (reference sequence). With 6 bases clipped from V and 7 bases from J, the junction kept 4 bases outside the gene matches. This CDR3 spans 12 amino acids. The CDR3 loop reads CASSSGGFGYTF. The CDR3 DNA reads as TGTGCCAGCAGTTCAGGGGGCTTTGGCTACACCTTC.